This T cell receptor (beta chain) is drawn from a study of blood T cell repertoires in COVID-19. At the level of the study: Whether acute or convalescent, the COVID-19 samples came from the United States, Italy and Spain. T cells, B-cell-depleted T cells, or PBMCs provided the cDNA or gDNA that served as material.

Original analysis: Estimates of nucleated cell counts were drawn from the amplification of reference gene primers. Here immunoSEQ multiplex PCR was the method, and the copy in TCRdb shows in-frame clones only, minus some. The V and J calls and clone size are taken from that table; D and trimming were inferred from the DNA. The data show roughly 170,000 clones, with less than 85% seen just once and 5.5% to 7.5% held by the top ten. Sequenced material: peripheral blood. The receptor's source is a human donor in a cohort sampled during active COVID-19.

The CDR3 here is CASSELGTSVKTQYF. CDR3 coding DNA: TGTGCCAGCAGTGAATTGGGGACTAGCGTGAAGACCCAGTACTTC. The genes are TRBV6-1 and TRBJ2-5, with 10 bases that match TRBD2. Germline trimming cut 2 bases from V and 6 bases from J; bases unmatched to any gene: 6. Germline loops: CDR1 MNHNS, CDR2 SASEGT. The CDR3 consists of 15 residues.